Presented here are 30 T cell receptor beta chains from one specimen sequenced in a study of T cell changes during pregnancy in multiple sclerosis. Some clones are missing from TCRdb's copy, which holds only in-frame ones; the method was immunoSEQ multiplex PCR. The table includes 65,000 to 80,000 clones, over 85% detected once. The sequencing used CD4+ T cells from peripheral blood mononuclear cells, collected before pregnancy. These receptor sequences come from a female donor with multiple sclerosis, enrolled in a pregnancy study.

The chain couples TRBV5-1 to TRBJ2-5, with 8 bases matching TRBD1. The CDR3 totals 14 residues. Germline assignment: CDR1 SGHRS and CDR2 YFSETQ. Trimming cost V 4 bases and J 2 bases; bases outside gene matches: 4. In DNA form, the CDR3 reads TGCGCCAGCAGCCGCGGACAGGGACAAGAGACCCAGTACTTC. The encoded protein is CASSRGQGQETQYF.

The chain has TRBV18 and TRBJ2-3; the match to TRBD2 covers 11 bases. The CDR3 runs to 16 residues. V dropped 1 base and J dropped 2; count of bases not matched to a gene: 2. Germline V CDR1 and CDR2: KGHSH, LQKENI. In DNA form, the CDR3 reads TGTGCCAGCTCACCACTTAGCGGGGGGGCCACAGATACGCAGTATTTT. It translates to CASSPLSGGATDTQYF.

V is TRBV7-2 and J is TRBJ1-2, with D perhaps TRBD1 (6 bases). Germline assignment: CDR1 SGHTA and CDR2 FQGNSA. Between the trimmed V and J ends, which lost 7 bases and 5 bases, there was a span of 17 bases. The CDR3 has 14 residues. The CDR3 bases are TGTGCCAGCACCCCCGGGGGGGGGCCTTATGGCTACACCTTC. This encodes CASTPGGGPYGYTF. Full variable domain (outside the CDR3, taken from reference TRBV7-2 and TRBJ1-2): GAGVSQSPSNKVTEKGKDVELRCDPISGHTALYWYRQSLGQGLEFLIYFQGNSAPDKSGLPSDRFSAERTGGSVSTLTIQRTQQEDSAVYLCASTPGGGPYGYTFGSGTRLTVV.

This chain's CDR3 is CASSLSGWGRGQGANVLTF. As DNA, the CDR3 is TGTGCCAGCAGTTTATCGGGTTGGGGCAGGGGGCAAGGGGCCAACGTCCTGACTTTC. The rearrangement uses TRBV28 and TRBJ2-6; 8 nucleotides match TRBD1. CDR3 length: 19 residues. Germline V gene sequence: CDR1 MDHEN, CDR2 SYDVKM. Trimming removed 1 base from V and 4 bases from J; junction bases left unmatched: 12.

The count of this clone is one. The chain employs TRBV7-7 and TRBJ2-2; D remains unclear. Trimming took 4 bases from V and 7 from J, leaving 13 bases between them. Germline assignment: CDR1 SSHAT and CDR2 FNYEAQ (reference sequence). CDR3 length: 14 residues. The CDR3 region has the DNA TGTGCCAGCAGCTCAACCAGGAAAGACGGGGAGCTGTTTTTT. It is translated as CASSSTRKDGELFF.

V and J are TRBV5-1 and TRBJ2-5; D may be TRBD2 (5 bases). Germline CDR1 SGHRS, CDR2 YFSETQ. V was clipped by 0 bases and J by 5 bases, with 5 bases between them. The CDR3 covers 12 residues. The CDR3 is CASSLAGETQYF. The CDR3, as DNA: TGCGCCAGCAGCTTGGCGGGGGAGACCCAGTACTTC.

The CDR3 nucleotides read TGTGCCAGCACTGCGGGTCGCGGAGCTTTCTTT. Its protein product is CASTAGRGAFF. The chain couples TRBV25-1 to TRBJ1-1, with unresolved D. Trimming removed 7 bases at V and 10 bases at J, with 13 bases between. CDR1 MGHDK and CDR2 SYGVNS come from the germline V gene. The CDR3 is 11 residues long.

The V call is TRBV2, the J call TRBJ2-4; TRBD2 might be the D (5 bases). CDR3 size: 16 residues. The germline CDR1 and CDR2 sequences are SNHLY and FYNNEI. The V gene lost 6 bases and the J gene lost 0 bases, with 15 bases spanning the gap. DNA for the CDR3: TGTGCCAGCAGCCAAAGGATTGGGAGAGCCAAAAACATTCAGTACTTC. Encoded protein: CASSQRIGRAKNIQYF.

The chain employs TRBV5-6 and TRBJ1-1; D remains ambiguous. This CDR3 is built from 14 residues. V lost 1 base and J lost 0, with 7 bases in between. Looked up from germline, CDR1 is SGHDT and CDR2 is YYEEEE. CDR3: CASSLMGLNTEAFF. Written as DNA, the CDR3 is TGTGCCAGCAGCTTGATGGGCTTGAACACTGAAGCTTTCTTT. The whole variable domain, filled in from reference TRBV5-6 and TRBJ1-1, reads DAGVTQSPTHLIKTRGQQVTLRCSPKSGHDTVSWYQQALGQGPQFIFQYYEEEERQRGNFPDRFSGHQFPNYSSELNVNALLLGDSALYLCASSLMGLNTEAFFGQGTRLTVV.

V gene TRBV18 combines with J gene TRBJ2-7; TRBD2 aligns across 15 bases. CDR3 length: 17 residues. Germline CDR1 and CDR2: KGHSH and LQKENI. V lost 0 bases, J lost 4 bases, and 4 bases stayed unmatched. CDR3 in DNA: TGTGCCAGCTCACCACCGGGACTAGCGGGAGGTTCGTACGAGCAGTACTTC. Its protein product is CASSPPGLAGGSYEQYF.

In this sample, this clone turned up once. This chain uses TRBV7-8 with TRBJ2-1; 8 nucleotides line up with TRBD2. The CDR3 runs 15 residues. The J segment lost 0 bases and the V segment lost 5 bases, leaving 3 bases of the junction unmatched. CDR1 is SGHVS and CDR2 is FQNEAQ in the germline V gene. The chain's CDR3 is CASSPSGSSYNEQFF. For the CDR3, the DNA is TGTGCCAGCAGCCCCAGCGGGAGCTCCTACAATGAGCAGTTCTTC.

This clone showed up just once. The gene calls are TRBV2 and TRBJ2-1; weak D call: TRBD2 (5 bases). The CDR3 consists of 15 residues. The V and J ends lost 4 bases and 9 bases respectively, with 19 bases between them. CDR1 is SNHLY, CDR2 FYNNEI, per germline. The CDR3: CASSVLGLLLGEQFF. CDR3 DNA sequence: TGTGCCAGCAGTGTTTTAGGACTCCTTCTCGGTGAGCAGTTCTTC.

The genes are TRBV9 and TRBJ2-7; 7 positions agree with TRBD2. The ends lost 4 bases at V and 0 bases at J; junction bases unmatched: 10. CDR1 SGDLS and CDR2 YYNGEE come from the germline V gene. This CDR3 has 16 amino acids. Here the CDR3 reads CASSWGAGTSSYEQYF. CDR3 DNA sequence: TGTGCCAGCAGCTGGGGAGCGGGGACGAGCTCCTACGAGCAGTACTTC.

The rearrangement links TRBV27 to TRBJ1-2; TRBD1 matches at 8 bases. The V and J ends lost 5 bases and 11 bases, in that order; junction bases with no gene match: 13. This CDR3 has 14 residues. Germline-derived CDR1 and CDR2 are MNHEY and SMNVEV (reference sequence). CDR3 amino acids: CASSTDLRGQRYTF. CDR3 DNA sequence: TGTGCCAGCAGTACTGACCTCAGGGGGCAGAGGTACACCTTC.

CDR3 residues: CASSADRYQETQYF. Here the CDR3 DNA reads TGTGCCAGCAGCGCGGACAGGTACCAAGAGACCCAGTACTTC. The chain couples TRBV9 to TRBJ2-5, with 7 bases matching TRBD1. J was trimmed by 0 bases and V by 3 bases; bases with no gene match: 2. The CDR3 consists of 14 residues. Germline loops: CDR1 SGDLS, CDR2 YYNGEE.

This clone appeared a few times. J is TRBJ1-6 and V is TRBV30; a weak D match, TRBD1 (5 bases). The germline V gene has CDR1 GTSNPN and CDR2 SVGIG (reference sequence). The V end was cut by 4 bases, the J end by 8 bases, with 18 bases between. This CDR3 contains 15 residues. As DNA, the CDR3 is TGTGCCTGGAAGCGTATGACAGCTTCGCATTCACCCCTCCACTTT. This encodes CAWKRMTASHSPLHF.

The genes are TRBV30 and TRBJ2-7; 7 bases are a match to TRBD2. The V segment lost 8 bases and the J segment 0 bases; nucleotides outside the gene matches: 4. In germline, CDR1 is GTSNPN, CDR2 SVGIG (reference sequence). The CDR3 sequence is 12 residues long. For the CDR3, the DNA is TGTGCCGTGGGGGGGGGCTCCTACGAGCAGTACTTC. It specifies CAVGGGSYEQYF.

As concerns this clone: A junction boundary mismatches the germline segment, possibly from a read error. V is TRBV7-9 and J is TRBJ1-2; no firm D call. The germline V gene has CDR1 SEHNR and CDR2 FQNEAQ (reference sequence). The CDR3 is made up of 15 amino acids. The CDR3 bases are TGTGGCAGCAGCTTAAACCCGCGAGCCATGCGTGGCTACACCTTC. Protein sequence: CGSSLNPRAMRGYTF.

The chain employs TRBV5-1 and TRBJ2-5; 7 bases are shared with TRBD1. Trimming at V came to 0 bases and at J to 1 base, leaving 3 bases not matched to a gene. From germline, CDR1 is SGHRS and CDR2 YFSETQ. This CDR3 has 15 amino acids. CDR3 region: CASSLVGQFQETQYF. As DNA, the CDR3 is TGCGCCAGCAGCTTGGTGGGACAGTTCCAAGAGACCCAGTACTTC.

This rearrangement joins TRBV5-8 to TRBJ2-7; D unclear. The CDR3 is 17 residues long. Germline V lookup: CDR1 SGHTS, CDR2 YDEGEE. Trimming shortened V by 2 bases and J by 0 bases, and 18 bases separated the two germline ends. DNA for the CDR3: TGTGCCAGCAGCTTATCTGGGCGAGAGTATTTCTCCTACGAGCAGTACTTC. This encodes CASSLSGREYFSYEQYF.

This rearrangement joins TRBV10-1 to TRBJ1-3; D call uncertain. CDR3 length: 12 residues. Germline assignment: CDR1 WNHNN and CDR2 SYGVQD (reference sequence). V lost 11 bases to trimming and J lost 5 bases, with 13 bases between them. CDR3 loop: CAAARRRNTIYF. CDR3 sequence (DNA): TGCGCCGCGGCCAGGAGGCGAAACACCATATATTTT.

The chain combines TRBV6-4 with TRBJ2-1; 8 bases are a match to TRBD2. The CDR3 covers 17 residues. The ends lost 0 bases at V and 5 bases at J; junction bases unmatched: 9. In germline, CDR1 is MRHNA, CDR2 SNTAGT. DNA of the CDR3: TGTGCCAGCAGTGACTCTACCGGGAGGGAGGCCCACAATGAGCAGTTCTTC. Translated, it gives CASSDSTGREAHNEQFF.

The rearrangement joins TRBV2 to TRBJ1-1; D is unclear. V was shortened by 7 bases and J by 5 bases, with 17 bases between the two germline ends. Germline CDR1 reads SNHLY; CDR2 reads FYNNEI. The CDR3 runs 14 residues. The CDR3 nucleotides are TGTGCCAGCAACCAACAGTCAGTCTGGACTGAAGCTTTCTTT. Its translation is CASNQQSVWTEAFF.

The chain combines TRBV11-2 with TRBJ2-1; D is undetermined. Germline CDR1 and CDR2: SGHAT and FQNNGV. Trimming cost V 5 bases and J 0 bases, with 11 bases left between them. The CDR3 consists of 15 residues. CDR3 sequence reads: CASSPPKSSYNEQFF. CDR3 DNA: TGTGCCAGCAGCCCGCCAAAGAGCTCCTACAATGAGCAGTTCTTC.

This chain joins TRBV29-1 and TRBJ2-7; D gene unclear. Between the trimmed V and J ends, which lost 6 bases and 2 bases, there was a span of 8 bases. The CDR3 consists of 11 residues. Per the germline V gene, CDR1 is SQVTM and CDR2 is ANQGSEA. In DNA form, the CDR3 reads TGCAGCGTCCACCTACCCTACGAGCAGTACTTC. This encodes CSVHLPYEQYF.

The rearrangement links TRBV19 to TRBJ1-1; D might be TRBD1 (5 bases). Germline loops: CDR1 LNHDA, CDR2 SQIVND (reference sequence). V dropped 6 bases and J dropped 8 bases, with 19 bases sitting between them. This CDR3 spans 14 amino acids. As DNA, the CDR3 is TGTGCCAGTAGCACTACGACAGTGAAAGGAGAAGCTTTCTTT. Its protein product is CASSTTTVKGEAFF.

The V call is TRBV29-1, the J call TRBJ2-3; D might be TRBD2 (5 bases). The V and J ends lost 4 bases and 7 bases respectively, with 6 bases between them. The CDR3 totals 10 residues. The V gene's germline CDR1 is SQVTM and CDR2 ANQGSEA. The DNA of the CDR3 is TGCAGCGTTGCGGGGAATACGCAGTATTTT. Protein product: CSVAGNTQYF.

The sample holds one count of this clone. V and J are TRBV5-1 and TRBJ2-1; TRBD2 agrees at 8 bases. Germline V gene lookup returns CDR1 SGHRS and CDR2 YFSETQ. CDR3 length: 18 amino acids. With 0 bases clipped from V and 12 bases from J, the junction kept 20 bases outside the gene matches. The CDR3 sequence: CASSLEALLRSGENRQFF. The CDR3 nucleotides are TGCGCCAGCAGCTTGGAAGCGTTGCTCCGTAGCGGGGAGAATAGGCAGTTCTTC. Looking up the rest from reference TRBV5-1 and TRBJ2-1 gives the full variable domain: KAGVTQTPRYLIKTRGQQVTLSCSPISGHRSVSWYQQTPGQGLQFLFEYFSETQRNKGNFPGRFSGRQFSNSRSEMNVSTLELGDSALYLCASSLEALLRSGENRQFFGPGTRLTVL.

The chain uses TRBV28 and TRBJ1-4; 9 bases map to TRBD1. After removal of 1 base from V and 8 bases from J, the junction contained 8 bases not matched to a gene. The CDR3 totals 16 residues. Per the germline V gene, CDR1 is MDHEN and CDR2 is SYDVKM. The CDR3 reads CASSLLAQGAKEKLFF. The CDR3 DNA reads TGTGCCAGCAGTTTATTAGCACAGGGGGCAAAGGAAAAACTGTTTTTT.

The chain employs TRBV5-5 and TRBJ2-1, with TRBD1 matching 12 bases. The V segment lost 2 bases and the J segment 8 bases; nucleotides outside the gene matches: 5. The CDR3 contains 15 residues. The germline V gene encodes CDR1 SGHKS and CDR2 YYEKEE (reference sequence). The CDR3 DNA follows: TGTGCCAGCAGCTTCCGGGGACAGGGGGCGGATGAGCAGTTCTTC. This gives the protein CASSFRGQGADEQFF.